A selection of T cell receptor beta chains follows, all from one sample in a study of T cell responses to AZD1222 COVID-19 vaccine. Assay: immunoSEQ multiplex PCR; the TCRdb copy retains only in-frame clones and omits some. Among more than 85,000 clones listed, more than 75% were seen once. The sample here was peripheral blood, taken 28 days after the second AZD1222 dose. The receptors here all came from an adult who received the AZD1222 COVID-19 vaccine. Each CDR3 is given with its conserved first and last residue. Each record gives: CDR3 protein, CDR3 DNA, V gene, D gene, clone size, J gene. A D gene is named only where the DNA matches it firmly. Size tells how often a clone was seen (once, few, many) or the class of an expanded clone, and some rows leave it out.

cdr3_aa: CASSLGRHDTQYF
cdr3_nt: TGTGCCAGCAGCTTAGGGCGGCACGATACGCAGTATTTT
v_call: TRBV7-2
d_call: -
clone_size: -
j_call: TRBJ2-3

cdr3_aa: CASSQTGLYGYTF
cdr3_nt: TGTGCCAGCAGCCAGACAGGCTTATATGGCTACACCTTC
v_call: TRBV7-9
d_call: -
clone_size: -
j_call: TRBJ1-2

cdr3_aa: CASSSPGNTIYF
cdr3_nt: TGTGCCAGCAGCTCCCCTGGAAACACCATATATTTT
v_call: TRBV5-8
d_call: -
clone_size: -
j_call: TRBJ1-3

cdr3_aa: CASSRDRGGNQPQHF
cdr3_nt: TGTGCCAGTAGTAGAGACAGGGGAGGTAATCAGCCCCAGCATTTT
v_call: TRBV19
d_call: TRBD1
clone_size: once
j_call: TRBJ1-5

cdr3_aa: CASSRNGALSQPQHF
cdr3_nt: TGTGCCAGCAGCCGCAACGGGGCACTCAGTCAGCCCCAGCATTTT
v_call: TRBV7-2
d_call: -
clone_size: -
j_call: TRBJ1-5

cdr3_aa: CASSQDVVSSGNTIYF
cdr3_nt: TGTGCCAGCAGCCAAGATGTGGTGTCCTCTGGAAACACCATATATTTT
v_call: TRBV3-1/TRBV3-2
d_call: -
clone_size: -
j_call: TRBJ1-3

cdr3_aa: CASSFGGGGETQYF
cdr3_nt: TGTGCCAGCAGCTTTGGCGGGGGGGGCGAGACCCAGTACTTC
v_call: TRBV5-4
d_call: TRBD2
clone_size: -
j_call: TRBJ2-5

cdr3_aa: CASSLWGPAPGLAGGKTYEQYF
cdr3_nt: TGTGCCAGCAGTTTATGGGGGCCAGCCCCGGGACTAGCGGGAGGGAAGACCTACGAGCAGTACTTC
v_call: TRBV27
d_call: TRBD2
clone_size: -
j_call: TRBJ2-7

cdr3_aa: CASSPPGPSGTGELFF
cdr3_nt: TGTGCCAGCTCCCCTCCTGGACCATCGGGCACCGGGGAGCTGTTTTTT
v_call: TRBV18
d_call: -
clone_size: -
j_call: TRBJ2-2

cdr3_aa: CASSYGQGLLSNEQFF
cdr3_nt: TGTGCCAGCAGTTACGGGCAGGGATTATTGTCCAATGAGCAGTTCTTC
v_call: TRBV6-6
d_call: -
clone_size: -
j_call: TRBJ2-1

cdr3_aa: CASSIRENTEAFF
cdr3_nt: TGTGCCAGTAGTATCAGGGAGAACACTGAAGCTTTCTTT
v_call: TRBV19
d_call: -
clone_size: -
j_call: TRBJ1-1

cdr3_aa: CATRGQGGDNSPLHF
cdr3_nt: TGTGCCACCAGAGGACAGGGTGGCGATAATTCACCCCTCCACTTT
v_call: TRBV24-1
d_call: TRBD1
clone_size: -
j_call: TRBJ1-6

cdr3_aa: CASSVGGQGALETQYF
cdr3_nt: TGTGCCAGCAGCGTAGGCGGACAGGGGGCTTTGGAGACCCAGTACTTC
v_call: TRBV9
d_call: TRBD1
clone_size: -
j_call: TRBJ2-5

cdr3_aa: CASSTERLAAISYNEQFF
cdr3_nt: TGTGCCAGCAGCACCGAAAGATTAGCGGCGATTTCTTACAATGAGCAGTTCTTC
v_call: TRBV7-2
d_call: -
clone_size: -
j_call: TRBJ2-1

cdr3_aa: CASETSGGSYNSPLHF
cdr3_nt: TGTGCCAGTGAAACCTCCGGGGGCTCCTATAATTCACCCCTCCACTTT
v_call: TRBV7-9
d_call: -
clone_size: -
j_call: TRBJ1-6

cdr3_aa: CSARVDRDHHF
cdr3_nt: TGCAGTGCTAGAGTGGATAGGGACCACCACTTT
v_call: TRBV20-1
d_call: -
clone_size: -
j_call: TRBJ1-6

cdr3_aa: CASSLVGDGYTF
cdr3_nt: TGTGCCAGCAGCTTAGTAGGGGATGGCTACACCTTC
v_call: TRBV7-9
d_call: -
clone_size: -
j_call: TRBJ1-2

cdr3_aa: CASSSPRHGSLTNYGYTF
cdr3_nt: TGTGCCAGCAGTTCCCCCCGGCACGGCAGCCTAACTAACTATGGCTACACCTTC
v_call: TRBV27
d_call: -
clone_size: -
j_call: TRBJ1-2

cdr3_aa: CASSHLAGGGTGELFF
cdr3_nt: TGTGCCAGCAGCCACCTAGCGGGGGGCGGGACCGGGGAGCTGTTTTTT
v_call: TRBV3-1/TRBV3-2
d_call: TRBD2
clone_size: once
j_call: TRBJ2-2

cdr3_aa: CASRPPGVYGYTF
cdr3_nt: TGTGCCAGCAGACCCCCGGGGGTCTATGGCTACACCTTC
v_call: TRBV11-2
d_call: -
clone_size: -
j_call: TRBJ1-2

cdr3_aa: CASSFLDWGGLGYTF
cdr3_nt: TGTGCCAGCAGCTTTCTCGATTGGGGGGGCCTGGGCTACACCTTC
v_call: TRBV7-8
d_call: -
clone_size: -
j_call: TRBJ1-2

cdr3_aa: CASSLAPGIYEQYF
cdr3_nt: TGCGCCAGCAGCTTGGCCCCTGGAATCTACGAGCAGTACTTC
v_call: TRBV5-1
d_call: -
clone_size: -
j_call: TRBJ2-7